The 20 T cell receptor beta chains listed next were all sequenced from one sample in a study of OX40 agonist ivuxolimab in advanced cancers. The assay was immunoSEQ multiplex PCR, and TCRdb's table has in-frame clones only and misses some. The table includes fewer than 80,000 clones, around 81% detected once. Material: CD4+ or CD8+ T cells sorted from blood, obtained in a trial of the OX40 agonist ivuxolimab. These receptors all come from an adult with an advanced solid tumor such as melanoma, head and neck, liver or kidney cancer.

The genes are TRBV11-2 and TRBJ2-5, with D unclear. Per the germline V gene, CDR1 is SGHAT and CDR2 is FQNNGV. The germline V and J ends were trimmed by 5 bases and 4 bases, with 8 bases remaining between them. The CDR3 is made up of 12 amino acids. CDR3 sequence: CASSPWGETQYF. The DNA of the CDR3 is TGTGCCAGCAGCCCCTGGGGAGAGACCCAGTACTTC. Complete variable domain (other parts from reference TRBV11-2 and TRBJ2-5): EAGVAQSPRYKIIEKRQSVAFWCNPISGHATLYWYQQILGQGPKLLIQFQNNGVVDDSQLPKDRFSAERLKGVDSTLKIQPAKLEDSAVYLCASSPWGETQYFGPGTRLLVL.

The chain recombines TRBV5-4 with TRBJ2-7; TRBD1 matches at 8 bases. This CDR3 spans 15 amino acids. With 5 bases clipped from V and 0 bases from J, the junction kept 7 bases outside the gene matches. The germline V gene encodes CDR1 SGHNT and CDR2 YYREEE (reference sequence). CDR3 nucleotides: TGTGCCAGCAGTCCAGGACAGGGAAGCTCCTACGAGCAGTACTTC. Translating it yields CASSPGQGSSYEQYF.

The chain carries TRBV19 and TRBJ1-5; TRBD1 might be the D (6 bases). This CDR3 is 13 amino acids long. The germline gives CDR1 LNHDA, CDR2 SQIVND (reference sequence). The ends were cut back, 7 bases at V and 5 bases at J, with 12 bases in the middle. CDR3 DNA: TGTGCCAGTAATTACAGGGTGGATCAGCCCCAGCATTTT. Its protein product is CASNYRVDQPQHF.

This clone was seen just once. Other nucleotide sequences in the sample specify the same CDR3. The chain couples TRBV30 to TRBJ2-7; a possible D gene is TRBD2 (6 bases). The V end lost 0 bases, the J end lost 6 bases, and 15 bases lay between the germline ends. Germline assignment: CDR1 GTSNPN and CDR2 SVGIG (reference sequence). This CDR3 spans 14 amino acids. CDR3 sequence (DNA): TGTGCCTGGAGTGTTGGGGCGGGGCCTCTCGAGCAGTACTTC. Translation gives CAWSVGAGPLEQYF.

This clone was seen a handful of times. The genes are TRBV25-1 and TRBJ2-3; D is uncertain. The V and J ends lost 2 bases and 7 bases respectively, with 13 bases between them. CDR3 length: 14 residues. The germline V gene has CDR1 MGHDK and CDR2 SYGVNS. Here the CDR3 DNA reads TGTGCCAGCAGTGAAAGGACCCCTGAGAATACGCAGTATTTT. Its translation is CASSERTPENTQYF.

The chain combines TRBV29-1 with TRBJ2-7, with 10 positions matching TRBD1. The CDR3 contains 14 residues. The germline gives CDR1 SQVTM, CDR2 ANQGSEA. The J segment lost 2 bases and the V segment lost 4 bases, leaving 5 bases of the junction unmatched. CDR3 in amino acids: CSVGRGQGTYEQYF. As DNA, the CDR3 is TGCAGCGTTGGACGGGGACAGGGGACCTACGAGCAGTACTTC.

In DNA, the CDR3 is TGTGCCAGCAGCGAAGACAGGGGGCTCTATGGCTACACCTTC. This gives the protein CASSEDRGLYGYTF. The chain couples TRBV6-5 to TRBJ1-2; 10 positions match TRBD1. Per germline, CDR1 MNHEY and CDR2 SVGAGI. Germline trimming cut 6 bases from V and 4 bases from J; bases unmatched to any gene: 5. The CDR3 length is 14 residues.

The V and J genes are TRBV27 and TRBJ2-3, with 7 bases matching TRBD2. V lost 8 bases, J lost 1 base, and 12 bases stayed unmatched. The germline CDR1 and CDR2 sequences are MNHEY and SMNVEV (reference sequence). This CDR3 has 16 amino acids. CDR3 sequence reads: CASRPSGAGRTDTQYF. CDR3 coding DNA: TGTGCCAGCCGCCCCAGTGGAGCGGGACGCACAGATACGCAGTATTTT.

This chain connects TRBV19 to TRBJ1-2, with D perhaps TRBD1 (6 bases). V was trimmed by 1 base and J by 1 base, leaving 7 bases between them. In germline, CDR1 is LNHDA, CDR2 SQIVND (reference sequence). CDR3 length: 14 amino acids. The CDR3 sequence is CASSIARGNYGYTF. The CDR3 DNA follows: TGTGCCAGTAGTATAGCCAGGGGTAACTATGGCTACACCTTC.

This clone showed up just a few times. The chain has TRBV7-2 and TRBJ2-7, with a tentative D call TRBD2 (7 bases). Germline CDR1 and CDR2: SGHTA and FQGNSA. This CDR3 comprises 18 residues. V gave up 1 base and J gave up 4 bases, with 23 bases separating them. The CDR3 loop is CASSLEGGGAWAGYEQYF. The DNA of the CDR3 is TGTGCCAGCAGCTTAGAAGGGGGGGGAGCCTGGGCCGGATACGAGCAGTACTTC.

This chain's CDR3 is CASSLTPVGEQYF. CDR3 DNA: TGTGCCAGCAGCCTCACCCCTGTGGGCGAGCAGTACTTC. This rearrangement joins TRBV5-6 to TRBJ2-7, with D hard to call. This CDR3 has 13 amino acids. V was shortened by 4 bases and J by 6 bases, with 14 bases between the two germline ends. Germline CDR1 SGHDT, CDR2 YYEEEE.

This clone came up a few times. The CDR3 sequence: CASSLADTQYF. DNA for the CDR3: TGTGCCAGCTCACTGGCAGATACGCAGTATTTT. This sequence joins TRBV18 and TRBJ2-3; D unclear. Trimming cost V 4 bases and J 4 bases, with 3 bases left between them. CDR3 length equals 11 residues. Germline V CDR1 and CDR2: KGHSH, LQKENI.

The gene calls are TRBV7-2 and TRBJ2-7; D might be TRBD1 or TRBD2, each matching 7 bases. The CDR3 consists of 15 residues. Between the trimmed V and J ends, which lost 5 bases and 6 bases, there was a span of 20 bases. Germline CDR1 and CDR2: SGHTA and FQGNSA. The CDR3 DNA reads as TGTGCCAGCAGCCCAGGGGGAGGGGTAAAAGGCGAGCAGTACTTC. Translated: CASSPGGGVKGEQYF.

The chain has TRBV4-1 and TRBJ1-1; D gene uncertain. Trimming stripped 0 bases from V and 5 bases from J, with 16 bases between. The CDR3 consists of 16 residues. Germline loops: CDR1 MGHRA, CDR2 YSYEKL. CDR3 residues: CASSQDRMGFRTEAFF. The CDR3 DNA is TGCGCCAGCAGCCAAGATCGAATGGGGTTTAGGACTGAAGCTTTCTTT.

The chain is built from TRBV6-1 and TRBJ1-1; D is ambiguous. Between the trimmed V and J ends, which lost 7 bases and 0 bases, there was a span of 12 bases. The CDR3 totals 14 residues. Germline V lookup: CDR1 MNHNS, CDR2 SASEGT. The CDR3 DNA reads TGTGCCAGCAAAGTAAGGTACATGAACACTGAAGCTTTCTTT. Its translation: CASKVRYMNTEAFF.

J is TRBJ2-5 and V is TRBV7-9, with TRBD1 as a possible D gene (5 bases). The CDR3 contains 15 residues. V lost 4 bases and J 0 bases, leaving 12 bases between the germline ends. Germline V gene data show CDR1 as SEHNR and CDR2 as FQNEAQ (reference sequence). As DNA, the CDR3 is TGTGCCAGCAGCTCCAATCAACAGGACCAAGAGACCCAGTACTTC. This codes for CASSSNQQDQETQYF.

This chain joins TRBV19 and TRBJ1-2; tentatively, D is TRBD1 (5 bases). Germline V gene lookup returns CDR1 LNHDA and CDR2 SQIVND (reference sequence). The CDR3 spans 16 residues. V lost 5 bases and J 3 bases, leaving 19 bases between the germline ends. The CDR3 nucleotides read TGTGCCAGTAGTCCTACCTGGAAGCAGGGTTACTATGGCTACACCTTC. Protein: CASSPTWKQGYYGYTF.

The J gene is TRBJ1-1, the V gene TRBV19; the D is unclear. The germline CDR1 and CDR2 sequences are LNHDA and SQIVND (reference sequence). The V gene lost 7 bases and the J gene lost 2 bases, with 8 bases spanning the gap. The CDR3 sequence is 12 residues long. The DNA of the CDR3 is TGTGCCAGTAAGGAGGTCAACACTGAAGCTTTCTTT. Protein sequence: CASKEVNTEAFF.

The chain links TRBV2 to TRBJ1-1; D gene unclear. Germline V gives CDR1 SNHLY, CDR2 FYNNEI. V was cut by 7 bases and J by 0 bases, with 6 bases left in between. CDR3 size: 12 residues. The CDR3, as DNA: TGTGCCAGCAAAGGCCTGAACACTGAAGCTTTCTTT. Amino acids: CASKGLNTEAFF.

The CDR3 nucleotides read TGTGCCAGCAGCCACGGAGACGCTAGCTCCTACGAGCAGTACGTC. It specifies CASSHGDASSYEQYV. The chain employs TRBV28 and TRBJ2-7; D gene ambiguous. CDR3 length: 15 amino acids. Germline CDR1 and CDR2: MDHEN and SYDVKM. The ends were cut back, 6 bases at V and 0 bases at J, with 15 bases in the middle.